Detailed here is one T cell receptor beta chain. The record originates from a study of T cell changes during pregnancy in multiple sclerosis. Trimming took off 0 bases at V and 4 bases at J, with 22 bases between the two ends. The germline CDR1 and CDR2 sequences are SGDLS and YYNGEE. The CDR3 is 18 residues long. Assay used: immunoSEQ multiplex PCR; TCRdb lists only in-frame clones, some missing. The sample lists 35,000 or so clones, roughly 93% seen once, with approximately 0.38% in the top ten. This TCR was sampled from a female donor with multiple sclerosis, enrolled in a pregnancy study. Sequences were derived from CD4+ T cells from peripheral blood mononuclear cells, sampled in the first trimester of pregnancy. The chain uses TRBV9 and TRBJ1-2; D unresolved. In DNA form, the CDR3 reads TGTGCCAGCAGCGTAGCTCCAGCGGGTACAGACTGGGGCTATGGCTACACCTTC. Amino acid sequence: CASSVAPAGTDWGYGYTF.